This T cell receptor beta chain is drawn from a study of Graves' ophthalmopathy and Graves' hyperthyroidism. RNA transcripts provided the template for amplifying TCR beta CDR3 regions. First-round RT-PCR with HTBI primers preceded a second-round multiplex PCR. One entry per CDR3 protein, called by TCRdb with MiXCR from the multiplex PCR reads. The sample has around 1.1 million distinct CDR3 sequences; about 36% are singletons. This clonotype was counted at least ten times. V lost 3 bases and J 1 base, leaving 7 bases between the germline ends. This CDR3 is built from 13 residues. From germline, CDR1 is MNHNY and CDR2 SVGAGI (reference sequence).

This chain uses TRBV6-6 with TRBJ2-7; no clear D gene. The sequenced sample was peripheral blood or thyroid tissue (not recorded which). This TCR came from an adult man with Graves' hyperthyroidism. The CDR3 protein is CASSYTLSYEQYF. CDR3 coding DNA: TGTGCCAGCAGTTATACGCTATCCTACGAGCAGTACTTC.